These T cell receptor beta chains were read from a single sample in a study of T cell changes during pregnancy in multiple sclerosis. Method: immunoSEQ multiplex PCR; TCRdb's copy keeps in-frame clones and lacks some. The data hold some 110,000 clones, with about 90% observed a single time. Sequencing was performed on peripheral blood, taken before pregnancy. The receptor source for this set is a female donor with multiple sclerosis, enrolled in a pregnancy study. Both conserved end residues are part of each CDR3. A D gene is named only where the DNA matches it firmly. The listing skips clone size in some rows; elsewhere it reads once, few, many or a size class.

v_gene: TRBV5-1; d_gene: NA; j_gene: TRBJ2-5; abundance: NA; CDR3aa: CASSLGGREETQYF; CDR3nt: TGCGCCAGCAGCTTGGGTGGCAGGGAAGAGACCCAGTACTTC
v_gene: TRBV11-3; d_gene: NA; j_gene: TRBJ2-1; abundance: NA; CDR3aa: CASSSPPRDEQFF; CDR3nt: TGTGCCAGCAGCTCCCCTCCTAGAGACGAGCAGTTCTTC
v_gene: TRBV4-3; d_gene: NA; j_gene: TRBJ2-1; abundance: NA; CDR3aa: CASSQVEDYGSYNEQFF; CDR3nt: TGCGCCAGCAGCCAAGTCGAAGACTACGGGAGTTACAATGAGCAGTTCTTC
v_gene: TRBV18; d_gene: NA; j_gene: TRBJ1-4; abundance: NA; CDR3aa: CASSPAGQPNEKLFF; CDR3nt: TGTGCCAGCTCACCTGCAGGACAGCCTAATGAAAAACTGTTTTTT
v_gene: TRBV4-1; d_gene: NA; j_gene: TRBJ1-5; abundance: NA; CDR3aa: CASSQVKGDQPQHF; CDR3nt: TGCGCCAGCAGCCAAGTCAAGGGGGATCAGCCCCAGCATTTT
v_gene: TRBV4-3; d_gene: TRBD2; j_gene: TRBJ2-1; abundance: NA; CDR3aa: CASSPGTSGGPYNEQFF; CDR3nt: TGCGCCAGCAGCCCGGGGACTAGCGGGGGGCCCTACAATGAGCAGTTCTTC
v_gene: TRBV7-2; d_gene: NA; j_gene: TRBJ2-1; abundance: NA; CDR3aa: CASSLVGGGYNEQFF; CDR3nt: TGTGCCAGCAGCTTAGTAGGGGGGGGCTACAATGAGCAGTTCTTC
v_gene: TRBV2; d_gene: NA; j_gene: TRBJ2-5; abundance: NA; CDR3aa: CASSEMVGVQETQYF; CDR3nt: TGTGCCAGCAGTGAAATGGTAGGGGTTCAAGAGACCCAGTACTTC
v_gene: TRBV5-1; d_gene: NA; j_gene: TRBJ2-5; abundance: NA; CDR3aa: CASSLYDSQQETQYF; CDR3nt: TGCGCCAGCAGCTTGTACGACAGCCAACAAGAGACCCAGTACTTC
v_gene: TRBV7-2; d_gene: TRBD2; j_gene: TRBJ2-3; abundance: NA; CDR3aa: CASSLGSGGADTQYF; CDR3nt: TGTGCCAGCAGCTTGGGGAGCGGGGGGGCGGATACGCAGTATTTT
v_gene: TRBV18; d_gene: TRBD1; j_gene: TRBJ2-7; abundance: once; CDR3aa: CASSTPGQGAREQYF; CDR3nt: TGTGCCAGCTCAACTCCGGGACAGGGGGCTAGGGAGCAGTACTTC
v_gene: TRBV10-3; d_gene: NA; j_gene: TRBJ2-7; abundance: NA; CDR3aa: CAISESNFGAPYEQYF; CDR3nt: TGTGCCATCAGTGAGTCGAATTTTGGAGCCCCCTACGAGCAGTACTTC
v_gene: TRBV7-9; d_gene: TRBD2; j_gene: TRBJ2-3; abundance: NA; CDR3aa: CASSLPGLASTDTQYF; CDR3nt: TGTGCCAGCAGCCTCCCGGGACTAGCGAGCACAGATACGCAGTATTTT
v_gene: TRBV7-8; d_gene: NA; j_gene: TRBJ1-2; abundance: once; CDR3aa: CASSLGGDGYTF; CDR3nt: TGTGCCAGCAGCTTAGGGGGGGACGGCTACACCTTC
v_gene: TRBV5-1; d_gene: NA; j_gene: TRBJ1-1; abundance: NA; CDR3aa: CASSLTADEAFF; CDR3nt: TGCGCCAGCAGCCTAACGGCGGATGAAGCTTTCTTT
v_gene: TRBV15; d_gene: NA; j_gene: TRBJ1-2; abundance: once; CDR3aa: CATSRAVYYGYTF; CDR3nt: TGTGCCACCAGCAGAGCAGTTTACTATGGCTACACCTTC
v_gene: TRBV2; d_gene: TRBD1; j_gene: TRBJ1-4; abundance: NA; CDR3aa: CASSGVGQLSEKLFF; CDR3nt: TGTGCCAGCAGTGGAGTGGGACAGCTCAGTGAAAAACTGTTTTTT